The sample holds a few counts of the clone carrying this TCR beta chain. Its matching antigen is unknown. These data belong to a study of identical twins. Study-wide results and caveats: Memory repertoires showed no such pattern, whereas abundant cord blood beta clonotypes carried fewer insertions. Surplus twin overlap in beta out-of-frame sequences was less pronounced.

TCRdb ran MiXCR on the 5' RACE reads and lists one entry per CDR3 protein. The table records about 550,000 distinct CDR3 sequences, about 20% of them present only once. The CDR3 runs 13 residues. Germline CDR1 and CDR2: SNHLY and FYNNEI. Trimming stripped 7 bases from V and 4 bases from J, with 14 bases between. These data were likewise used in another study, on yellow fever vaccine responses in identical twins.

Sequenced material: CD4+ T cells sorted from blood. This receptor was obtained from a woman in her late teens or twenties in good health. The chain links TRBV2 to TRBJ2-7; D remains unclear. CDR3: CASNILPRYEQYF. DNA for the CDR3: TGTGCCAGCAACATTCTACCGCGTTACGAGCAGTACTTC.